These 24 T cell receptor beta chains were all obtained from the same sample, sequenced in a study of shared clonotypes between healthy human individuals. Clones were sequenced by immunoSEQ multiplex PCR, and TCRdb holds only the in-frame ones, with some missing. There are millions of clones in the sample; more than 85% occur only once, and under 0.45% lies in the top ten. The sequenced material came from naive CD4+ T cells from PBMCs. This sample's subset: CD45RA+ positively selected. These receptors were taken from a young man in good health. Some clones in this sample may be carry-over from other donors' samples.

This chain joins TRBV6-1 and TRBJ2-5; 9 bases line up with TRBD2. This CDR3 has 11 amino acids. Looked up from germline, CDR1 is MNHNS and CDR2 is SASEGT. V gave up 6 bases and J gave up 12 bases; unmatched junction bases: 5. The CDR3 bases are TGTGCCAGCAGGTCTAGCGGGAAGGAGTACTTC. Amino acid sequence: CASRSSGKEYF.

J is TRBJ1-1 and V is TRBV7-9, with D unclear. V lost 3 bases and J lost 1, with 9 bases in between. This CDR3 has 14 amino acids. Germline V CDR1 and CDR2: SEHNR, FQNEAQ (reference sequence). The CDR3 sequence is CASSFEAENTEAFF. CDR3 DNA: TGTGCCAGCAGCTTCGAAGCGGAGAACACTGAAGCTTTCTTT.

The rearrangement links TRBV7-2 to TRBJ2-5; the match to TRBD2 covers 9 bases. The CDR3 consists of 16 residues. Losses at the gene ends were 2 bases for V and 6 bases for J; bases not matched to a gene: 10. CDR1 is SGHTA, CDR2 FQGNSA, per germline. The CDR3 protein is CASSLRGLAAGQTQYF. The CDR3 DNA reads as TGTGCCAGCAGCTTAAGGGGACTAGCCGCCGGGCAGACCCAGTACTTC.

Only one count was recorded for this clone. The same CDR3 arises from other DNA sequences in this sample as well. This rearrangement joins TRBV7-8 to TRBJ2-2; D is undetermined. Trimming took 0 bases from V and 2 from J, leaving 4 bases between them. The CDR3 is 14 amino acids. Looked up from germline, CDR1 is SGHVS and CDR2 is FQNEAQ. Here the CDR3 reads CASSLAGNTGELFF. The CDR3 nucleotides are TGTGCCAGCAGCTTAGCCGGCAACACCGGGGAGCTGTTTTTT. The complete variable domain, with remaining parts taken from reference TRBV7-8 and TRBJ2-2, reads GAGVSQSPRYKVAKRGQDVALRCDPISGHVSLFWYQQALGQGPEFLTYFQNEAQLDKSGLPSDRFFAERPEGSVSTLKIQRTQQEDSAVYLCASSLAGNTGELFFGEGSRLTVL.

The rearrangement uses TRBV5-1 and TRBJ2-5; tentatively, D is TRBD1 (6 bases). There are 15 residues in the CDR3. Germline V gene lookup returns CDR1 SGHRS and CDR2 YFSETQ. V dropped 4 bases and J dropped 2 bases, with 15 bases sitting between them. CDR3 in DNA: TGCGCCAGCAGCCCCCGGACAGCTAAGCAAGAGACCCAGTACTTC. Amino acids: CASSPRTAKQETQYF. Based on the CDR3 plus reference TRBV5-1 and TRBJ2-5, the full variable domain is KAGVTQTPRYLIKTRGQQVTLSCSPISGHRSVSWYQQTPGQGLQFLFEYFSETQRNKGNFPGRFSGRQFSNSRSEMNVSTLELGDSALYLCASSPRTAKQETQYFGPGTRLLVL.

The chain joins TRBV7-3 to TRBJ1-2, with D possibly matching TRBD1 (6 bases). The V end was cut by 4 bases, the J end by 5 bases, with 20 bases between. CDR1 SGHTA and CDR2 FQGTGA come from the germline V gene. The CDR3 is 16 residues long. CDR3 in amino acids: CASSSSQGRAFYGYTF. The CDR3 DNA reads TGTGCCAGCAGCTCATCACAGGGAAGAGCTTTTTATGGCTACACCTTC.

This clone was recorded once. The same CDR3 also results from other DNA sequences found in this sample. The J gene is TRBJ2-7, the V gene TRBV6-5, with D possibly TRBD1 on 5 matching bases. The length of the CDR3 is 12 residues. Germline V lookup: CDR1 MNHEY, CDR2 SVGAGI. V shed 4 bases and J shed 5 bases, with 9 bases lying between them. The CDR3 is CASSFSGNEQYF. The CDR3 bases are TGTGCCAGCAGTTTTTCAGGGAACGAGCAGTACTTC.

CDR3 sequence reads: CASSRNHEKLFF. The DNA of the CDR3 is TGTGCCAGCAGCCGCAACCATGAAAAACTGTTTTTT. The chain is built from TRBV9 and TRBJ1-4; no reliable D call. Germline CDR1 is SGDLS and CDR2 is YYNGEE. Between the trimmed V and J ends, which lost 4 bases and 6 bases, there was a span of 7 bases. The CDR3 consists of 12 residues. The full variable domain, in which reference TRBV9 and TRBJ1-4 provide the parts outside the CDR3, is DSGVTQTPKHLITATGQRVTLRCSPRSGDLSVYWYQQSLDQGLQFLIQYYNGEERAKGNILERFSAQQFPDLHSELNLSSLELGDSALYFCASSRNHEKLFFGSGTQLSVL.

This chain uses TRBV28 with TRBJ1-1; weak D call: TRBD1 (5 bases). In germline, CDR1 is MDHEN, CDR2 SYDVKM. V dropped 8 bases and J dropped 2 bases, with 9 bases sitting between them. This CDR3 has 12 amino acids. CDR3 in DNA: TGTGCCAGCGGGGACGGCAACACTGAAGCTTTCTTT. This translates into CASGDGNTEAFF. Full variable domain (remainder filled in from reference TRBV28 and TRBJ1-1): DVKVTQSSRYLVKRTGEKVFLECVQDMDHENMFWYRQDPGLGLRLIYFSYDVKMKEKGDIPEGYSVSREKKERFSLILESASTNQTSMYLCASGDGNTEAFFGQGTRLTVV.

This clone was counted a single time. The genes are TRBV9 and TRBJ2-1; 8 bases fit TRBD2. The CDR3 sequence is 15 residues long. Looked up from germline, CDR1 is SGDLS and CDR2 is YYNGEE. V was clipped by 0 bases and J by 5 bases; unmatched bases: 4. Here the CDR3 reads CASSVGGRSNNEQFF. The CDR3 coding sequence is TGTGCCAGCAGCGTAGGCGGGAGGTCGAACAATGAGCAGTTCTTC.

Worth noting for this clone: Other DNA variants within this sample encode the same CDR3. V is TRBV2 and J is TRBJ1-5; TRBD1 might be the D (5 bases). Germline-derived CDR1 and CDR2 are SNHLY and FYNNEI. The CDR3 has 13 residues. Trimming took off 8 bases at V and 0 bases at J, with 8 bases between the two ends. In nucleotides, the CDR3 is TGTGCCAGCCGGGGGGATAGCAATCAGCCCCAGCATTTT. Translated, it gives CASRGDSNQPQHF. The full variable domain, with the rest looked up from reference TRBV2 and TRBJ1-5, is EPEVTQTPSHQVTQMGQEVILRCVPISNHLYFYWYRQILGQKVEFLVSFYNNEISEKSEIFDDQFSVERPDGSNFTLKIRSTKLEDSAMYFCASRGDSNQPQHFGDGTRLSIL.

J is TRBJ2-7 and V is TRBV28; perhaps D is TRBD1 or TRBD2 (5 bases each). V was trimmed by 5 bases and J by 3 bases, leaving 11 bases between them. Germline assignment: CDR1 MDHEN and CDR2 SYDVKM. The CDR3 consists of 13 residues. This CDR3 reads CASSPVGDYEQYF. CDR3 DNA: TGTGCCAGCAGTCCCGTGGGGGACTACGAGCAGTACTTC. The full variable domain, in which reference TRBV28 and TRBJ2-7 provide the parts outside the CDR3, is DVKVTQSSRYLVKRTGEKVFLECVQDMDHENMFWYRQDPGLGLRLIYFSYDVKMKEKGDIPEGYSVSREKKERFSLILESASTNQTSMYLCASSPVGDYEQYFGPGTRLTVT.

The chain recombines TRBV19 with TRBJ2-7; no definite D call. Trimming pared 7 bases from V and 6 bases from J, leaving 22 bases between. CDR3 length: 15 amino acids. Germline V gives CDR1 LNHDA, CDR2 SQIVND (reference sequence). The CDR3, as DNA: TGTGCCAGTAACCCCAGACCCTACCCGGGTGCCGAGCAGTACTTC. Protein: CASNPRPYPGAEQYF.

The chain's CDR3 is CASSPGTGYNQPQHF. For the CDR3, the DNA is TGTGCCAGCAGTCCCGGGACAGGATACAATCAGCCCCAGCATTTT. This chain connects TRBV6-1 to TRBJ1-5, with 8 bases aligning to TRBD1. The germline gives CDR1 MNHNS, CDR2 SASEGT. CDR3 size: 15 residues. The junction had 6 bases not matched to a gene; V was cut back by 5 bases and J by 3 bases.

This chain connects TRBV5-1 to TRBJ2-6, with a weak D call TRBD1 (6 bases). In germline, CDR1 is SGHRS, CDR2 YFSETQ. This CDR3 has 15 residues. V was pared by 4 bases and J by 4 bases, with 12 bases between. The CDR3 DNA is TGCGCCAGCAGCCAGGGGTCTCCAGGGGCCAACGTCCTGACTTTC. It translates to CASSQGSPGANVLTF. Variable domain in full (rest from reference TRBV5-1 and TRBJ2-6): KAGVTQTPRYLIKTRGQQVTLSCSPISGHRSVSWYQQTPGQGLQFLFEYFSETQRNKGNFPGRFSGRQFSNSRSEMNVSTLELGDSALYLCASSQGSPGANVLTFGAGSRLTVL.

About this clone itself: The same CDR3 is also encoded by other DNA sequences in this sample. The chain links TRBV28 to TRBJ1-3; D remains unclear. The CDR3 runs to 13 residues. With 3 bases removed from V and 4 bases from J, the gap between germline ends came to 7 bases. Germline-derived CDR1 and CDR2 are MDHEN and SYDVKM. The CDR3 sequence is CASSLTRGNTIYF. CDR3 nucleotides: TGTGCCAGCAGTTTGACGAGGGGAAACACCATATATTTT.

The genes are TRBV2 and TRBJ1-1; 9 bases are shared with TRBD1. The CDR3 has 14 residues. The germline gives CDR1 SNHLY, CDR2 FYNNEI. The V segment lost 7 bases and the J segment 2 bases; nucleotides outside the gene matches: 5. CDR3 region: CASIRDRANTEAFF. The CDR3 coding sequence is TGTGCCAGCATCCGGGACAGGGCAAACACTGAAGCTTTCTTT.

The chain couples TRBV28 to TRBJ2-2; 8 bases are shared with TRBD2. The CDR3 length is 16 residues. Germline V gene data show CDR1 as MDHEN and CDR2 as SYDVKM. V trimming: 6 bases; J trimming: 7 bases; junction bases outside the gene matches: 13. For the CDR3, the DNA is TGTGCCAGCAGATTGCGACTAGCGCGCCGTATCGGGGAGCTGTTTTTT. This sequence encodes CASRLRLARRIGELFF.

The genes are TRBV5-1 and TRBJ2-1, with a weak D call TRBD1 (5 bases). V gave up 7 bases and J gave up 5 bases, with 22 bases separating them. The CDR3 totals 16 residues. Germline lookup yields CDR1 SGHRS and CDR2 YFSETQ. The CDR3 loop is CASYGLLGEAHNEQFF. In nucleotides, the CDR3 is TGCGCCAGCTACGGGTTATTAGGGGAAGCACACAATGAGCAGTTCTTC. Supplemented by reference TRBV5-1 and TRBJ2-1, the full variable domain reads KAGVTQTPRYLIKTRGQQVTLSCSPISGHRSVSWYQQTPGQGLQFLFEYFSETQRNKGNFPGRFSGRQFSNSRSEMNVSTLELGDSALYLCASYGLLGEAHNEQFFGPGTRLTVL.

V is TRBV7-2 and J is TRBJ2-7; the D gene could be TRBD1 or TRBD2 (6 bases each). Germline CDR1 reads SGHTA; CDR2 reads FQGNSA. Trimming left V 2 bases short and J 3 bases short, with 14 bases between. CDR3 length equals 15 residues. The CDR3 nucleotides read TGTGCCAGCAGCTTACGTCCGGGGGCCCTCTACGAGCAGTACTTC. Amino acids: CASSLRPGALYEQYF.

This clone was detected a few times. The chain recombines TRBV5-1 with TRBJ2-7; possible D gene TRBD2, 6 bases. This CDR3 is 14 amino acids long. The germline V gene encodes CDR1 SGHRS and CDR2 YFSETQ. The ends were cut back, 6 bases at V and 6 bases at J, with 19 bases in the middle. CDR3 sequence reads: CASTYRGQEGEQYF. In DNA, the CDR3 is TGCGCCAGCACCTACCGGGGTCAGGAGGGCGAGCAGTACTTC.

CDR3 bases: TGTGCCAGCAGCCAACGTGACCGCCTCTCTGGAAACACCATATATTTT. Protein: CASSQRDRLSGNTIYF. This chain connects TRBV14 to TRBJ1-3; D gene ambiguous. V lost 2 bases, J lost 0 bases, and 11 bases lay in between. Germline lookup yields CDR1 SGHDN and CDR2 FVKESK. The CDR3 contains 16 residues.

The chain is built from TRBV7-8 and TRBJ1-5; possibly TRBD1 for D (5 bases). This CDR3 region has 16 residues. V lost 0 bases and J lost 3, with 12 bases in between. Germline CDR1 and CDR2: SGHVS and FQNEAQ. The CDR3 nucleotides read TGTGCCAGCAGCTTAGCGGGGGTCAGAGCCAATCAGCCCCAGCATTTT. Encoded protein: CASSLAGVRANQPQHF.

V and J are TRBV7-9 and TRBJ2-7; D is unresolved. CDR3 size: 14 residues. The germline V gene encodes CDR1 SEHNR and CDR2 FQNEAQ (reference sequence). The V end was cut by 2 bases, the J end by 2 bases, with 10 bases between. CDR3 amino acids: CASSLISEPYEQYF. In nucleotides, the CDR3 is TGTGCCAGCAGCTTAATTTCAGAACCCTACGAGCAGTACTTC.